This T cell receptor beta chain is drawn from a study of T cell repertoires in cytomegalovirus infection. On the study more broadly: The authors relied on CMV epitopes, both recently identified HLA-C-restricted and well-studied HLA-B-restricted. It was the public TCR beta signatures that indicated both CMV infection and matching HLA type. General study results and limits: Dominating the ex vivo response were TCR beta clonotypes that were CMV-specific and HLA-C-restricted. Summed frequency of shared TCR beta families picked out CMV carriers who also had the relevant HLA.

Of note for this clonotype: The antigen is unknown.

The CDR3 runs 12 residues. Germline assignment: CDR1 LNHDA and CDR2 SQIVND (reference sequence). Trimming removed 6 bases from V and 7 bases from J, with 10 bases in between. MiXCR, applied by TCRdb to the reads, yields one record per CDR3 protein. The profile shows roughly 730,000 distinct CDR3 sequences, 33% of them singletons. Sequenced here: cultured PBMCs, sampled from culture after CMV antigen stimulation. This TCR derives from a human donor in good health (CMV status not recorded). Some clones in this sample may be carry-over from other donors' samples. The rearrangement joins TRBV19 to TRBJ2-1, with D perhaps TRBD1 (5 bases). The CDR3 loop is CASSQGSNEQFF. DNA for the CDR3: TGTGCCAGTAGCCAGGGCAGTAATGAGCAGTTCTTC. The variable domain in full, completed from reference TRBV19 and TRBJ2-1, reads DGGITQSPKYLFRKEGQNVTLSCEQNLNHDAMYWYRQDPGQGLRLIYYSQIVNDFQKGDIAEGYSVSREKKESFPLTVTSAQKNPTAFYLCASSQGSNEQFFGPGTRLTVL.